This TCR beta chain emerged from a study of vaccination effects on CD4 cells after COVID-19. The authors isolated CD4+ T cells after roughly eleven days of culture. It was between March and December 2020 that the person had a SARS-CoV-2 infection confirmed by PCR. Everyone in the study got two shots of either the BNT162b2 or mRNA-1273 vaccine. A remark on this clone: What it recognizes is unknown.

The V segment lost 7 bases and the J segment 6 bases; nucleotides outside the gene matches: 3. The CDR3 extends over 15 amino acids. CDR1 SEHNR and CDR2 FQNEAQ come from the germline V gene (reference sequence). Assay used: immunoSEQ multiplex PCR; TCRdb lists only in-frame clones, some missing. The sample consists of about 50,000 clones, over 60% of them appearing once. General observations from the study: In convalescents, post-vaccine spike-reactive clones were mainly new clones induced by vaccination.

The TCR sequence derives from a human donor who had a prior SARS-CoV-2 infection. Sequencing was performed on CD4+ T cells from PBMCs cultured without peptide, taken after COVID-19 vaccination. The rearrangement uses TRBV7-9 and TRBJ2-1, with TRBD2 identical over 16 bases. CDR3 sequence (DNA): TGTGCCAGCATCGGGACTAGCGGGGGGGCCAATGAGCAGTTCTTC. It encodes CASIGTSGGANEQFF.